This TCR beta chain came from a study of beta chain features in type 1 diabetes. Overall study: Patient and healthy donor groups were alike in age, gender and cell yields. Whole-study results and caveats: TCRB CDR3s were moderately but significantly shorter in Type 1 diabetes patients in all four CD4+ subsets. The question left open here concerned HLA type influencing TCRB rearrangement.

Stem cell-like memory, regulatory, central memory and naive CD4+ cells were sorted via CD45RO/CCR7/CD25/CD127/CD95/CD27. From germline, CDR1 is SGHNT and CDR2 YENEEA. The CDR3 length is 16 residues. The ends lost 1 base at V and 4 bases at J; junction bases unmatched: 8. For this clone: Its antigen remains unidentified.

Reverse transcribing all isolated RNA meant expressed TCRB transcripts were sequenced. Using immunoSEQ multiplex PCR, the repertoire was profiled, and TCRdb retains in-frame clones only, with some absent. This sample has almost 350,000 clones; over 7% occur once, and the top ten carry roughly 0.99%. What was sequenced was central memory CD4+ T cells from blood. The receptor's source is a man aged 30-40 years with type 1 diabetes. The rearrangement links TRBV11-3 to TRBJ2-5; 8 nucleotides match TRBD2. The CDR3 is CASSLGGLAGPETQYF. In DNA form, the CDR3 reads TGTGCCAGCAGCTTAGGAGGGCTAGCGGGCCCAGAGACCCAGTACTTC.